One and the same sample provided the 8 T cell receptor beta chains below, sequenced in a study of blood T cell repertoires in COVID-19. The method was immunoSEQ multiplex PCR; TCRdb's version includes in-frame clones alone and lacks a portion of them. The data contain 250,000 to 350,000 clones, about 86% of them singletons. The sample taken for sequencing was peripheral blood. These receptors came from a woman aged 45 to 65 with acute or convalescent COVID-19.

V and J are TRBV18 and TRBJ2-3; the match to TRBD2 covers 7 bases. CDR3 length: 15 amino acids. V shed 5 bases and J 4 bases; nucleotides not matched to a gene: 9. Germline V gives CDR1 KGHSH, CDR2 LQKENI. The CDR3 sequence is CASSFSSGGADTQYF. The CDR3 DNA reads TGTGCCAGCTCATTTTCTAGCGGAGGGGCAGATACGCAGTATTTT. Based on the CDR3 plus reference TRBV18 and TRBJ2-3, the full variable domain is NAGVMQNPRHLVRRRGQEARLRCSPMKGHSHVYWYRQLPEEGLKFMVYLQKENIIDESGMPKERFSAEFPKEGPSILRIQQVVRGDSAAYFCASSFSSGGADTQYFGPGTRLTVL.

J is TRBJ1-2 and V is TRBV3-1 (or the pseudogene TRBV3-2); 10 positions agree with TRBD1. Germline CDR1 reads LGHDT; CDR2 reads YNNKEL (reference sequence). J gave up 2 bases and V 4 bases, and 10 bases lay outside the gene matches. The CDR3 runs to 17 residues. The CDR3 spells CASSPYLRTGGNYGYTF. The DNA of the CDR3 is TGTGCCAGCAGCCCCTACCTACGGACAGGGGGAAACTATGGCTACACCTTC.

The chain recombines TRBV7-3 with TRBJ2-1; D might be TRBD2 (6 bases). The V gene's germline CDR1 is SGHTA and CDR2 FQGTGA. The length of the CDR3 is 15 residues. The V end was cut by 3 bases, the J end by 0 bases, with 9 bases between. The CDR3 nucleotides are TGTGCCAGCAGCTTGGAGGGGAGCTCCTACAATGAGCAGTTCTTC. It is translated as CASSLEGSSYNEQFF.

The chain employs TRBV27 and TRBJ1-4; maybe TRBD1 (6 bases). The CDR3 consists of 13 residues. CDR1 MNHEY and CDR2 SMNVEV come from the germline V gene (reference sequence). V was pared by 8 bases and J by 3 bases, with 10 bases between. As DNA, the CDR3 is TGTGCCAGCTCCGGGACACCTAATGAAAAACTGTTTTTT. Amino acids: CASSGTPNEKLFF.

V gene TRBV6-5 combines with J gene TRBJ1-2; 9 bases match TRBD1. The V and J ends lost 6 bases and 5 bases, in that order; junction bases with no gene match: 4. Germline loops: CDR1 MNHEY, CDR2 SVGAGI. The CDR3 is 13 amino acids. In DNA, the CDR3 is TGTGCCAGCAGCCAGGACAGGGGTTATGGCTACACCTTC. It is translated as CASSQDRGYGYTF.

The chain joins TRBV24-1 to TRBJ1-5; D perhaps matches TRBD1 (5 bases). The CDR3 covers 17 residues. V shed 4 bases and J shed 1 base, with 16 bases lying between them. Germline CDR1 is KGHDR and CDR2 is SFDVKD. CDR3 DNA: TGTGCCACCAGTGACTTGGGACGGGAAGGAAGCAATCAGCCCCAGCATTTT. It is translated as CATSDLGREGSNQPQHF.

CDR3 bases: TGTGCCAGCAGTTTTGGGCTAGCGGGATCTGAGCAGTTCTTC. The encoded protein is CASSFGLAGSEQFF. The chain uses TRBV27 and TRBJ2-1; 9 bases are a match to TRBD2. Trimming removed 3 bases from V and 9 bases from J; junction bases left unmatched: 6. This CDR3 spans 14 amino acids. The V gene's germline CDR1 is MNHEY and CDR2 SMNVEV (reference sequence).

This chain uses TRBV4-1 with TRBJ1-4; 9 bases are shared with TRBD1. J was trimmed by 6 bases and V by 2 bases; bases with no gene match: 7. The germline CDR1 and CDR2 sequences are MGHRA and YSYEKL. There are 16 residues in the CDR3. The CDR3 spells CASSQTGTGWDEKLFF. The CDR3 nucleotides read TGCGCCAGCAGCCAAACCGGGACAGGGTGGGATGAAAAACTGTTTTTT.